A single sample gave rise to the 8 T cell receptor beta chains below, sequenced in a study of T cell responses to AZD1222 COVID-19 vaccine. Some clones are missing from TCRdb's copy, which holds only in-frame ones; the method was immunoSEQ multiplex PCR. Found here are around 130,000 clones, more than 80% of them singletons; the top ten hold 4% to 4.5%. The starting material was peripheral blood, obtained 28 days after the second dose of the MenACWY control vaccine. The receptors shown here come from an adult who received the MenACWY meningococcal vaccine as a control.

V is TRBV4-3 and J is TRBJ2-2; D is possibly TRBD2 (6 bases). The CDR3 loop spans 19 amino acids. Germline V lookup: CDR1 LGHNA, CDR2 YSLEER. The V end was cut by 1 base, the J end by 4 bases, with 22 bases between. The CDR3 region is CASSQVDSSLYGGTGELFF. The DNA for the CDR3 is TGCGCCAGCAGCCAAGTTGACAGTAGTTTGTACGGGGGCACCGGGGAGCTGTTTTTT.

This chain links TRBV11-2 with TRBJ1-6, with TRBD1 matching 7 bases. Losses at the gene ends were 6 bases for V and 14 bases for J; bases not matched to a gene: 16. There are 15 residues in the CDR3. CDR1 is SGHAT, CDR2 FQNNGV, per germline. In nucleotides, the CDR3 is TGTGCCAGCAGGCGAGCGGACAGGTCCGGTCTCACCCTCCACTTT. Translation gives CASRRADRSGLTLHF. Full variable domain (missing parts from reference TRBV11-2 and TRBJ1-6): EAGVAQSPRYKIIEKRQSVAFWCNPISGHATLYWYQQILGQGPKLLIQFQNNGVVDDSQLPKDRFSAERLKGVDSTLKIQPAKLEDSAVYLCASRRADRSGLTLHFGNGTRLTVT.

This clone was counted a single time. The gene calls are TRBV28 and TRBJ2-7; either TRBD1 or TRBD2 may supply D (5 bases each). Germline loops: CDR1 MDHEN, CDR2 SYDVKM. The CDR3 contains 11 residues. V lost 6 bases, J lost 6 bases, and 9 bases lay in between. The DNA of the CDR3 is TGTGCCAGCAGGGGGACGTTCGAGCAGTACTTC. Translation: CASRGTFEQYF.

The rearrangement links TRBV21-1 to TRBJ2-7; the table's D call, TRBD2, has no DNA check behind it. TRBV21-1 is a pseudogene locus. The CDR3 length is 15 residues. The CDR3 bases are TGTGCCAGCAGCAAAGCTGGGTACGGGGACTACGAGCAGTACGTC. This translates into CASSKAGYGDYEQYV.

This chain uses TRBV5-1 with TRBJ1-4, with a possible D match to TRBD1 (5 bases). CDR3 length: 14 residues. V lost 5 bases and J lost 6, with 14 bases in between. The germline V gene has CDR1 SGHRS and CDR2 YFSETQ. The CDR3 reads CASSTEGSHEKLFF. CDR3 coding DNA: TGCGCCAGCAGTACTGAGGGGTCTCATGAAAAACTGTTTTTT.

The chain couples TRBV4-1 to TRBJ1-2; 9 bases map to TRBD1. CDR1 and CDR2 from the germline V gene are MGHRA and YSYEKL. The CDR3 has 15 residues. Trimming took 4 bases from V and 4 from J; bases not matched to a gene: 7. The CDR3: CASSPTGGAGYGYTF. The CDR3 region has the DNA TGCGCCAGCAGCCCTACAGGGGGCGCTGGCTATGGCTACACCTTC.

This chain joins TRBV11-2 and TRBJ2-1, with D tentatively TRBD2 (7 bases). The CDR3 is 15 amino acids. Germline CDR1 SGHAT, CDR2 FQNNGV. The germline V and J ends were trimmed by 3 bases and 7 bases, with 16 bases remaining between them. CDR3 residues: CASSFSPGGKNEQFF. Written as DNA, the CDR3 is TGTGCCAGCAGCTTCTCACCGGGGGGCAAAAATGAGCAGTTCTTC.

The V gene is TRBV5-6, the J gene TRBJ1-1; 8 nucleotides agree with TRBD1. Losses at the gene ends were 1 base for V and 4 bases for J; bases not matched to a gene: 3. CDR1 and CDR2 (germline): SGHDT, YYEEEE. CDR3 length equals 14 residues. The CDR3 sequence: CASSLNRGSTEAFF. The CDR3 DNA reads as TGTGCCAGCAGCTTGAACAGGGGGAGCACTGAAGCTTTCTTT.